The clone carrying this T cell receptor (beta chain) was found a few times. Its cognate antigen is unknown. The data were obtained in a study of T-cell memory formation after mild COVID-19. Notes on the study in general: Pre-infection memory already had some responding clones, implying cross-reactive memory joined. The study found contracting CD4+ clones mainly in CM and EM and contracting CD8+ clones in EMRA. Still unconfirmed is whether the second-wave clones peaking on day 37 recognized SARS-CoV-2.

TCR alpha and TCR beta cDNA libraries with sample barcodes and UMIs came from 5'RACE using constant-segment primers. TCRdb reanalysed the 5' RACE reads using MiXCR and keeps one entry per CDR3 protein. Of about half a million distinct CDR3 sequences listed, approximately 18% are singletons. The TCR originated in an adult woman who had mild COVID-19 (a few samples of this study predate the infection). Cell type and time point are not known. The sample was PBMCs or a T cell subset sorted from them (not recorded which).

CDR3 residues: CASSLLGSVLAYEQYF. The CDR3 DNA is TGTGCCAGCAGCTTGTTGGGATCGGTGTTAGCCTACGAGCAGTACTTC. The chain combines TRBV5-5 with TRBJ2-7; D is unresolved. V lost 1 base to trimming and J lost 2 bases, with 16 bases between them. The germline V gene encodes CDR1 SGHKS and CDR2 YYEKEE (reference sequence). The CDR3 extends over 16 amino acids.